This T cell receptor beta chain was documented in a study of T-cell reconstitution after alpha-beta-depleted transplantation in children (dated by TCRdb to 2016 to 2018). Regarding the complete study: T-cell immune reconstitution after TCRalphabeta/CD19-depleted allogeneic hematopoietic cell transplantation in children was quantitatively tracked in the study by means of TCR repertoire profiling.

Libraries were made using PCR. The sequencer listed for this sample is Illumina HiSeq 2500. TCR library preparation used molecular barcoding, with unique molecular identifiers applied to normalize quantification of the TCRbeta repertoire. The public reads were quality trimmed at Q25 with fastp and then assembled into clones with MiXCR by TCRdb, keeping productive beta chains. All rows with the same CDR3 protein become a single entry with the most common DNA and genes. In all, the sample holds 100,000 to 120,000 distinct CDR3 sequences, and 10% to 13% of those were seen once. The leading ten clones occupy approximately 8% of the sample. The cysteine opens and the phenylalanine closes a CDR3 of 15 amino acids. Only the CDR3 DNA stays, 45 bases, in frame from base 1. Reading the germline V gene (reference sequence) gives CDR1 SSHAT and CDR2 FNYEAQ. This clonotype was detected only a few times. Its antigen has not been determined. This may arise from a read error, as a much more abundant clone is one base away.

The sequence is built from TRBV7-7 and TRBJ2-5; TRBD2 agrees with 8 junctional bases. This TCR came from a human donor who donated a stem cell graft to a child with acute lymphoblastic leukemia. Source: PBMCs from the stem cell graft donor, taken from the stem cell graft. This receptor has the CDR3 CASSSELADQETQYF. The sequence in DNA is TGTGCTAGCAGCTCAGAACTAGCGGACCAAGAGACCCAGTACTTC.